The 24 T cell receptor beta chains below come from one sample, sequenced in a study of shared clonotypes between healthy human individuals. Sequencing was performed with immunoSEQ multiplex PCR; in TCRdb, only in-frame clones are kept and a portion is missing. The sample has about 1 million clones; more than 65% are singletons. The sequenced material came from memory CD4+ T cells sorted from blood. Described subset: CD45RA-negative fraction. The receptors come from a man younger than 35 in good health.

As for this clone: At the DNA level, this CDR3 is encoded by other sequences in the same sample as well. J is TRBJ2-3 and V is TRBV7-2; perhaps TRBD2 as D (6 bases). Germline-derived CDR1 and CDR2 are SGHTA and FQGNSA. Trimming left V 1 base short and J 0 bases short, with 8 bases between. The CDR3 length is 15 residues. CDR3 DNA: TGTGCCAGCAGCTTAGACGGGAGAAGCACAGATACGCAGTATTTT. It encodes CASSLDGRSTDTQYF.

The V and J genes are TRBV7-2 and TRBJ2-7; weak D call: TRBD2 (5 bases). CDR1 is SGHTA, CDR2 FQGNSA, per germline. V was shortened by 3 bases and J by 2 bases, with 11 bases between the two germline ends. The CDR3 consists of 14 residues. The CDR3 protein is CASSLAGKTYEQYF. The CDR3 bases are TGTGCCAGCAGCTTGGCGGGTAAGACCTACGAGCAGTACTTC. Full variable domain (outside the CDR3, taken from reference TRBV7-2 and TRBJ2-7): GAGVSQSPSNKVTEKGKDVELRCDPISGHTALYWYRQSLGQGLEFLIYFQGNSAPDKSGLPSDRFSAERTGGSVSTLTIQRTQQEDSAVYLCASSLAGKTYEQYFGPGTRLTVT.

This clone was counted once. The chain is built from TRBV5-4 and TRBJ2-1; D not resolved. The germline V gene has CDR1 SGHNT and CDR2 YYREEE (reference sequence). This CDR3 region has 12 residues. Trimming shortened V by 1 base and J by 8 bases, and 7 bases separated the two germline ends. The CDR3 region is CASSLIGYEQFF. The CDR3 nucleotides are TGTGCCAGCAGCTTGATAGGCTATGAGCAGTTCTTC. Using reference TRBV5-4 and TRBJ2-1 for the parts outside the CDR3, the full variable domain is ETGVTQSPTHLIKTRGQQVTLRCSSQSGHNTVSWYQQALGQGPQFIFQYYREEENGRGNFPPRFSGLQFPNYSSELNVNALELDDSALYLCASSLIGYEQFFGPGTRLTVL.

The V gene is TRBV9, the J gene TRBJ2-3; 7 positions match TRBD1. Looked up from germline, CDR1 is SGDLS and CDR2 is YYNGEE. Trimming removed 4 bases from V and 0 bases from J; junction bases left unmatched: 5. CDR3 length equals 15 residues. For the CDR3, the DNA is TGTGCCAGCAGCCGGGACAGCTTGAGCACAGATACGCAGTATTTT. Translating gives CASSRDSLSTDTQYF.

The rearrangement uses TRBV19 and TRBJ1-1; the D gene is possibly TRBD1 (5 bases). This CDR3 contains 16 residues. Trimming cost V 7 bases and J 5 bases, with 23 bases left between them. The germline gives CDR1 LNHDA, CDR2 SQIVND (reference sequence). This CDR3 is CASTHAERGKGTEAFF. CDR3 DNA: TGTGCCAGTACCCATGCGGAGCGGGGAAAGGGGACTGAAGCTTTCTTT. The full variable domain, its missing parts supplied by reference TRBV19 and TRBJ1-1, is DGGITQSPKYLFRKEGQNVTLSCEQNLNHDAMYWYRQDPGQGLRLIYYSQIVNDFQKGDIAEGYSVSREKKESFPLTVTSAQKNPTAFYLCASTHAERGKGTEAFFGQGTRLTVV.

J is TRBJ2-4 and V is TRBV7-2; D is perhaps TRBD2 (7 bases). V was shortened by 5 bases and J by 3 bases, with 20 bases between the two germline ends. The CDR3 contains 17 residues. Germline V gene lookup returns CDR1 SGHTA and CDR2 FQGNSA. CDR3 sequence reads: CASSRARGGLGKNIQYF. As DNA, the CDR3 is TGTGCCAGCAGCCGGGCGAGGGGGGGCCTGGGCAAAAACATTCAGTACTTC.

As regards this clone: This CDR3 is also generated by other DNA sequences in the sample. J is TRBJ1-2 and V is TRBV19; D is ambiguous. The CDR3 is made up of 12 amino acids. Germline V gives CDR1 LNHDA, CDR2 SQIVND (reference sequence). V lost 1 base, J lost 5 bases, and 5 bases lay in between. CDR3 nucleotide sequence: TGTGCCAGTAGTATAGCCGATTATGGCTACACCTTC. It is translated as CASSIADYGYTF.

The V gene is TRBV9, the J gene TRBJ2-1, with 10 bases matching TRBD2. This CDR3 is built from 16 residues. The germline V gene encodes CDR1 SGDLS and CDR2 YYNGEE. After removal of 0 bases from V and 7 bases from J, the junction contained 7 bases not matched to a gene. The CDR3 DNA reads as TGTGCCAGCAGCGTAGGTGTAGCGGGAGGCCTTAATGAGCAGTTCTTC. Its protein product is CASSVGVAGGLNEQFF.

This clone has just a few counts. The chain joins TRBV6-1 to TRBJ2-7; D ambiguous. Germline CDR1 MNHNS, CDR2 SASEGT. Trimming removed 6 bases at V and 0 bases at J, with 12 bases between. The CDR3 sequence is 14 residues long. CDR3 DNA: TGTGCCAGCAGACCCGAGGAGCGCTCCTACGAGCAGTACTTC. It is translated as CASRPEERSYEQYF.

This chain's CDR3 is CASSYSTQSNTGELFF. CDR3 nucleotides: TGTGCCAGCAGTTACTCGACTCAATCGAACACCGGGGAGCTGTTTTTT. This chain joins TRBV6-6 and TRBJ2-2, with no clear D. V lost 0 bases and J lost 0, with 8 bases in between. The CDR3 consists of 16 residues. Germline V CDR1 and CDR2: MNHNY, SVGAGI (reference sequence).

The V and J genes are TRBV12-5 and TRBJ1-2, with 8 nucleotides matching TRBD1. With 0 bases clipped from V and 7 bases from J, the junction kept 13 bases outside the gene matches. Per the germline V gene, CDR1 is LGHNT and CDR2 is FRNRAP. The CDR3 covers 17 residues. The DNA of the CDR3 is TGTGCTAGTGGTTTGGTACAGTCGGACAGGGCATTCGGTGGCTACACCTTC. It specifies CASGLVQSDRAFGGYTF.

CDR3 region: CASRNPGGETQYF. CDR3 DNA sequence: TGTGCCAGCAGGAATCCCGGGGGAGAGACCCAGTACTTC. The chain joins TRBV6-5 to TRBJ2-5, with a possible D match to TRBD2 (6 bases). This CDR3 contains 13 residues. CDR1 and CDR2 from the germline V gene are MNHEY and SVGAGI. With 6 bases removed from V and 4 bases from J, the gap between germline ends came to 12 bases.

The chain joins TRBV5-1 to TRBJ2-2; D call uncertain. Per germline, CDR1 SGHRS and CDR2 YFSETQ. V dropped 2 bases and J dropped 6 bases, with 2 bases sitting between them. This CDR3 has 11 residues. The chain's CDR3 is CASSFAGELFF. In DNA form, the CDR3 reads TGCGCCAGCAGCTTTGCCGGGGAGCTGTTTTTT.

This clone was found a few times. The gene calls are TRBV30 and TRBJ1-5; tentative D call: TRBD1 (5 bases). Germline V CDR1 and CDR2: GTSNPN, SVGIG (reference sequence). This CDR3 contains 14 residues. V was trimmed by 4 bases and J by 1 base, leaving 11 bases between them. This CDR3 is CAWTRTSSNQPQHF. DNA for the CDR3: TGTGCCTGGACCAGGACAAGCAGCAATCAGCCCCAGCATTTT.

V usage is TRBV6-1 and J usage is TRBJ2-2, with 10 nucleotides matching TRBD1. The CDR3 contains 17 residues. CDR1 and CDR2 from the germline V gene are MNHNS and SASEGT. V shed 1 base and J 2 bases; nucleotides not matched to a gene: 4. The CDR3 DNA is TGTGCCAGCAGTGAAGGACAGGGGGCATTTAACACCGGGGAGCTGTTTTTT. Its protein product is CASSEGQGAFNTGELFF.

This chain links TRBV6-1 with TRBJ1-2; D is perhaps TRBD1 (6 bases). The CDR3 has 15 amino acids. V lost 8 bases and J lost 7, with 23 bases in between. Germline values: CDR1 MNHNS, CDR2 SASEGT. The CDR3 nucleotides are TGTGCCAGCGTAAAGTGGGGGCGCGAGATAAGTGGCTACACCTTC. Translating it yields CASVKWGREISGYTF.

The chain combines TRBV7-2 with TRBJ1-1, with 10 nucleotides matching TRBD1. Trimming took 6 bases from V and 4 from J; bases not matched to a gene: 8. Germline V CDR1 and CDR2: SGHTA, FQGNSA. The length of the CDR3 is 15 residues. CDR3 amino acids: CASSTGTGVGTEAFF. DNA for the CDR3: TGTGCCAGCAGTACTGGGACAGGGGTAGGCACTGAAGCTTTCTTT.

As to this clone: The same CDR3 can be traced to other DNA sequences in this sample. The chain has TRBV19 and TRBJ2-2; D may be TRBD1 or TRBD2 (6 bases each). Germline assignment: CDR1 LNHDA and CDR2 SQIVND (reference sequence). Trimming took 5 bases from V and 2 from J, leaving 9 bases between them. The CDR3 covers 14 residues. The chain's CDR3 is CASSAGQNTGELFF. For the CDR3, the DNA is TGTGCCAGTAGTGCGGGACAAAACACCGGGGAGCTGTTTTTT.

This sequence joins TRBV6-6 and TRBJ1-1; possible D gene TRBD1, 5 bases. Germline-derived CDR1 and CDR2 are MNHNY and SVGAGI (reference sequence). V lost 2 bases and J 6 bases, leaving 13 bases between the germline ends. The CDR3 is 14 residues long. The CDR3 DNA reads TGTGCCAGCAGTTACCCTGGGGACGGTTCTGAAGCTTTCTTT. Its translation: CASSYPGDGSEAFF.

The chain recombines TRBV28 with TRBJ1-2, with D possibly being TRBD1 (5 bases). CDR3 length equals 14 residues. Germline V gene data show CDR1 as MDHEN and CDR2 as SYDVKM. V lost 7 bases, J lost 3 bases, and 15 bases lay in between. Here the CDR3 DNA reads TGTGCCAGCATCTCGTCAGGGCGGCACTATGGCTACACCTTC. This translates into CASISSGRHYGYTF.

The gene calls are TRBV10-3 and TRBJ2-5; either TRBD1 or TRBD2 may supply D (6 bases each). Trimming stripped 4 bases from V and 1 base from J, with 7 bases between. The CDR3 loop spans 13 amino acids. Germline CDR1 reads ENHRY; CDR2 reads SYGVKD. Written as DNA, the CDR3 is TGTGCCATCAGTGCGGGGGCCCAAGAGACCCAGTACTTC. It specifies CAISAGAQETQYF.

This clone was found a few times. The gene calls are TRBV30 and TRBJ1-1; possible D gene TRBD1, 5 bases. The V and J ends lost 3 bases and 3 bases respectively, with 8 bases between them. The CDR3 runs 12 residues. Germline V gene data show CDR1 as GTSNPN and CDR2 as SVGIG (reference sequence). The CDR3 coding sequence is TGTGCCTGGAGAGGGGACCACACTGAAGCTTTCTTT. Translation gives CAWRGDHTEAFF.

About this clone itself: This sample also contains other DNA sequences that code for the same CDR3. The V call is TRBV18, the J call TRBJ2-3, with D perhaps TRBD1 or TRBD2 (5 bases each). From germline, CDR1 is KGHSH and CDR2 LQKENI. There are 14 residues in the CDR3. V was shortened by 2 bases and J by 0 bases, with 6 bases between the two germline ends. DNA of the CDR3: TGTGCCAGCTCACCAGGGGGTAGCACAGATACGCAGTATTTT. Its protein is CASSPGGSTDTQYF.

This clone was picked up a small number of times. For the CDR3, the DNA is TGTGCCAGCAGCCGGCAGGGCTCTATGGGAGAGACCCAGTACTTC. Protein product: CASSRQGSMGETQYF. The rearrangement joins TRBV5-8 to TRBJ2-5, with TRBD1 as a possible D gene (5 bases). The CDR3 runs to 15 residues. Trimming left V 4 bases short and J 4 bases short, with 17 bases between. Germline-derived CDR1 and CDR2 are SGHTS and YDEGEE. The variable domain in full, with the rest retrieved from reference TRBV5-8 and TRBJ2-5, is EAGVTQSPTHLIKTRGQQATLRCSPISGHTSVYWYQQALGLGLQFLLWYDEGEERNRGNFPPRFSGRQFPNYSSELNVNALELEDSALYLCASSRQGSMGETQYFGPGTRLLVL.